The 15 T cell receptor beta chains below all came from one sample that was sequenced in a study of blood T cell repertoires in COVID-19. Repertoires were generated with immunoSEQ multiplex PCR, while TCRdb's copy carries only in-frame clones and drops some. The table shows 300,000 to 350,000 clones, with over 75% occurring only once. The sequenced sample was PBMCs or T cells enriched from blood (not recorded which). The source of these receptors is a man younger than 45 who had recovered from COVID-19.

The chain has TRBV25-1 and TRBJ2-7; TRBD1 might be the D (6 bases). The length of the CDR3 is 13 residues. The germline V and J ends were trimmed by 6 bases and 4 bases, with 13 bases remaining between them. Germline CDR1 MGHDK, CDR2 SYGVNS. The CDR3 spells CASRGAVTYEQYF. CDR3 sequence (DNA): TGTGCCAGCAGGGGGGCGGTCACTTACGAGCAGTACTTC.

The chain couples TRBV5-5 to TRBJ2-5, with 11 bases aligning to TRBD2. Losses at the gene ends were 3 bases for V and 5 bases for J; bases not matched to a gene: 9. The CDR3 covers 16 residues. Germline assignment: CDR1 SGHKS and CDR2 YYEKEE (reference sequence). The CDR3 DNA sequence: TGTGCCAGCAGCTCTTATAGCGGGGGGGCCGGGGAGACCCAGTACTTC. Protein product: CASSSYSGGAGETQYF.

This clone was counted a single time. V is TRBV7-6 and J is TRBJ2-7, with 11 positions matching TRBD1. Trimming at V came to 5 bases and at J to 5 bases, leaving 8 bases not matched to a gene. Germline V gives CDR1 SGHVS, CDR2 FNYEAQ. The CDR3 consists of 15 residues. In nucleotides, the CDR3 is TGTGCCAGCAGCCTCGGGACAGGGGGAATTGACGAGCAGTACTTC. It yields the protein CASSLGTGGIDEQYF.

The sample holds one count of this clone. The V and J genes are TRBV30 and TRBJ1-5, with D unclear. Trimming pared 1 base from V and 2 bases from J, leaving 9 bases between. CDR1 and CDR2 (germline): GTSNPN, SVGIG (reference sequence). The CDR3 is 14 amino acids. CDR3 sequence reads: CAWSGQVGNQPQHF. CDR3 coding DNA: TGTGCCTGGAGTGGCCAGGTTGGCAATCAGCCCCAGCATTTT.

This rearrangement joins TRBV27 to TRBJ1-2, with TRBD1 as a possible D gene (5 bases). V shed 5 bases and J shed 7 bases, with 14 bases lying between them. CDR1 is MNHEY and CDR2 is SMNVEV in the germline V gene (reference sequence). The CDR3 consists of 13 residues. Here the CDR3 DNA reads TGTGCCAGCAGTCAAAGGGGCTACCCTGGCTACACCTTC. Its protein is CASSQRGYPGYTF.

This clone was observed a few times. The V gene is TRBV10-3, the J gene TRBJ2-3, with 12 positions matching TRBD2. The trim removed 7 bases at V and 6 bases at J, leaving 11 bases unmatched. The germline gives CDR1 ENHRY, CDR2 SYGVKD. The CDR3 has 16 amino acids. CDR3 nucleotides: TGTGCCATCATGGCCCTAGCGGGGGGGTCTTTTGATACGCAGTATTTT. Amino acid sequence: CAIMALAGGSFDTQYF.

V and J are TRBV29-1 and TRBJ2-7; 8 bases fit TRBD1. The V and J ends lost 1 base and 1 base, in that order; junction bases with no gene match: 6. CDR1 and CDR2 (germline): SQVTM, ANQGSEA. The CDR3 is 15 amino acids. The CDR3 region has the DNA TGCAGCGTTGAAGGGGGACAGGCAGAATCCTACGAGCAGTACTTC. The encoded protein is CSVEGGQAESYEQYF.

The chain couples TRBV2 to TRBJ1-2; D remains unclear. Deletions cut 10 bases from V and 6 bases from J, with 15 bases between. This CDR3 region has 12 residues. Germline assignment: CDR1 SNHLY and CDR2 FYNNEI. CDR3 coding DNA: TGTGCCATTATCTTGTGGGGAGATGGCTACACCTTC. It specifies CAIILWGDGYTF.

The genes are TRBV4-1 and TRBJ1-5, with 8 nucleotides matching TRBD1. With V trimmed by 1 base and J by 6 bases, 8 bases remained unmatched. The CDR3 runs to 16 residues. Germline V gene lookup returns CDR1 MGHRA and CDR2 YSYEKL. The CDR3 sequence is CASSQVPFRGPQPQHF. CDR3 DNA sequence: TGCGCCAGCAGCCAAGTGCCATTCAGGGGGCCTCAGCCCCAGCATTTT.

The CDR3 nucleotides read TGTGCCAGTAGACTAAGACAGGGGCTGAACACTGAAGCTTTCTTT. As protein: CASRLRQGLNTEAFF. The V call is TRBV19, the J call TRBJ1-1; 8 bases agree with TRBD1. Germline V lookup: CDR1 LNHDA, CDR2 SQIVND (reference sequence). The CDR3 sequence is 15 residues long. V lost 6 bases and J lost 0; bases outside the gene matches: 6.

The chain employs TRBV7-8 and TRBJ2-1, with TRBD2 matching over 9 bases. V lost 5 bases and J lost 4; bases outside the gene matches: 6. CDR1 is SGHVS, CDR2 FQNEAQ, per germline. The CDR3 runs 15 residues. CDR3 nucleotides: TGTGCCAGCAGCCACCGACTAGCGGTTTACAATGAGCAGTTCTTC. Encoded protein: CASSHRLAVYNEQFF.

The chain combines TRBV19 with TRBJ1-4; D might be TRBD1 (6 bases). Germline V CDR1 and CDR2: LNHDA, SQIVND (reference sequence). The CDR3 length is 14 residues. Trimming left V 4 bases short and J 3 bases short, with 9 bases between. The CDR3 loop is CASSNDRSNEKLFF. For the CDR3, the DNA is TGTGCCAGTAGTAACGACAGGTCTAATGAAAAACTGTTTTTT. Full variable domain (rest looked up from reference TRBV19 and TRBJ1-4): DGGITQSPKYLFRKEGQNVTLSCEQNLNHDAMYWYRQDPGQGLRLIYYSQIVNDFQKGDIAEGYSVSREKKESFPLTVTSAQKNPTAFYLCASSNDRSNEKLFFGSGTQLSVL.

CDR3 in amino acids: CASSQTRTGFNQPQHF. CDR3 nucleotide sequence: TGTGCCAGCAGCCAAACTCGGACAGGCTTCAATCAGCCCCAGCATTTT. The V call is TRBV7-2, the J call TRBJ1-5; 7 bases are shared with TRBD1. The CDR3 consists of 16 residues. J was trimmed by 3 bases and V by 5 bases; bases with no gene match: 10. Germline values: CDR1 SGHTA, CDR2 FQGNSA.

In its sample, this clone was seen a few times. Other DNA sequences from this sample encode an identical CDR3 as well. The J gene is TRBJ1-6, the V gene TRBV7-3; D is perhaps TRBD1 (6 bases). The ends were cut back, 3 bases at V and 6 bases at J, with 9 bases in the middle. Germline assignment: CDR1 SGHTA and CDR2 FQGTGA. The CDR3 runs to 14 residues. The CDR3 reads CASSLGHSNSPLHF. The CDR3 DNA is TGTGCCAGCAGCTTGGGACATTCTAATTCACCCCTCCACTTT. The full variable domain, completed using reference TRBV7-3 and TRBJ1-6, is GAGVSQTPSNKVTEKGKYVELRCDPISGHTALYWYRQSLGQGPEFLIYFQGTGAADDSGLPNDRFFAVRPEGSVSTLKIQRTERGDSAVYLCASSLGHSNSPLHFGNGTRLTVT.

The J gene is TRBJ2-7, the V gene TRBV7-9, with D unclear. V lost 0 bases to trimming and J lost 6 bases, with 21 bases between them. The CDR3 contains 17 residues. Germline CDR1 is SEHNR and CDR2 is FQNEAQ (reference sequence). The chain's CDR3 is CASSLAFYPPLAREQYF. The DNA of the CDR3 is TGTGCCAGCAGCTTAGCATTTTATCCACCGTTAGCTCGCGAGCAGTACTTC. Variable domain in full (rest from reference TRBV7-9 and TRBJ2-7): DTGVSQNPRHKITKRGQNVTFRCDPISEHNRLYWYRQTLGQGPEFLTYFQNEAQLEKSRLLSDRFSAERPKGSFSTLEIQRTEQGDSAMYLCASSLAFYPPLAREQYFGPGTRLTVT.